This passage covers 7 T cell receptor beta chains from one sample sequenced in a study of shared clonotypes between healthy human individuals. Libraries were prepared by immunoSEQ multiplex PCR; TCRdb keeps only in-frame clonotypes and omits some of them. The sample contains 1.4 million to 1.5 million clones, roughly 96% of which appear only once. The sequenced material came from naive CD4+ T cells sorted from blood. Subset here: CD45RA+ positively selected. All receptors come from a man between 25 and 39 years old in good health.

The chain has TRBV28 and TRBJ2-3; a possible D gene is TRBD1 (6 bases). This CDR3 is 16 amino acids long. V lost 0 bases and J lost 8, with 18 bases in between. The germline V gene has CDR1 MDHEN and CDR2 SYDVKM. CDR3 bases: TGTGCCAGCAGTTTATGGGAGACAGGAGCAGGAGGTACGCAGTATTTT. Translated: CASSLWETGAGGTQYF.

The chain carries TRBV6-1 and TRBJ2-7, with 8 bases lining up with TRBD2. There are 14 residues in the CDR3. CDR1 is MNHNS, CDR2 SASEGT, per germline. V dropped 5 bases and J dropped 4; count of bases not matched to a gene: 7. DNA for the CDR3: TGTGCCAGCAGTCCCAGCGGGAGCAGGTACGAGCAGTACTTC. Its protein product is CASSPSGSRYEQYF.

This chain connects TRBV7-2 to TRBJ2-3; 7 bases are shared with TRBD2. This CDR3 spans 17 amino acids. V shed 3 bases, J shed 9 bases, and the junction held 18 bases outside the gene matches. Looked up from germline, CDR1 is SGHTA and CDR2 is FQGNSA. The CDR3 is CASSFRFGTSGVDTQYF. DNA of the CDR3: TGTGCCAGCAGCTTTAGGTTCGGGACGAGCGGGGTAGACACGCAGTATTTT.

The chain carries TRBV7-2 and TRBJ1-5; 7 nucleotides align to TRBD1. Trimming cost V 5 bases and J 7 bases; bases outside gene matches: 8. Germline V gene lookup returns CDR1 SGHTA and CDR2 FQGNSA. This CDR3 contains 14 residues. The CDR3 DNA reads TGTGCCAGCAGCCCGGACAGGTTAAGCCAGCCCCAGCATTTT. Translation: CASSPDRLSQPQHF.

The gene calls are TRBV19 and TRBJ2-1; D gene ambiguous. CDR1 and CDR2 (germline): LNHDA, SQIVND (reference sequence). Trimming removed 11 bases at V and 9 bases at J, with 8 bases between. This CDR3 contains 9 residues. CDR3: CAFSGEQFF. CDR3 DNA sequence: TGTGCCTTTTCTGGTGAGCAGTTCTTC. The complete variable domain, with remaining parts taken from reference TRBV19 and TRBJ2-1, reads DGGITQSPKYLFRKEGQNVTLSCEQNLNHDAMYWYRQDPGQGLRLIYYSQIVNDFQKGDIAEGYSVSREKKESFPLTVTSAQKNPTAFYLCAFSGEQFFGPGTRLTVL.

A note on this clone: This same CDR3 is encoded by further DNA sequences in the sample. V usage is TRBV27 and J usage is TRBJ1-1, with no clear D. The CDR3 consists of 14 residues. V was clipped by 3 bases and J by 4 bases, with 12 bases between them. CDR1 and CDR2 from the germline V gene are MNHEY and SMNVEV (reference sequence). The CDR3 nucleotides read TGTGCCAGCAGTTTCCGGGGAGGAGGCACTGAAGCTTTCTTT. It specifies CASSFRGGGTEAFF.

This clone was detected only once. V usage is TRBV28 and J usage is TRBJ2-1; 11 positions match TRBD2. The CDR3 is 21 residues long. Unmatched junction bases numbered 25, after V lost 7 bases and J lost 5 bases. Per the germline V gene, CDR1 is MDHEN and CDR2 is SYDVKM. CDR3 bases: TGTGCCAGCACCAAACTCCGGGACAAGGTACGTGGGACTAGCGGAAACAATGAGCAGTTCTTC. Its protein product is CASTKLRDKVRGTSGNNEQFF.